This TCR beta chain was recovered during a study of blood T cell repertoires in COVID-19. Study context: Cohort 3 recovery required two negative PCRs, clearance, or symptom resolution. From T cells, B-cell-depleted T cells, or PBMCs came the material, which was cDNA or gDNA.

Recruitment covered roughly 22 US areas and drew participants whose ages spanned about 18 to 90 years. The V and J ends lost 0 bases and 3 bases respectively, with 9 bases between them. The CDR3 spans 14 residues. The germline V gene has CDR1 LGHDT and CDR2 YNNKEL (reference sequence). Methods used by the authors: Amplification of reference gene primers provided the estimated nucleated cell counts. Produced via immunoSEQ multiplex PCR; TCRdb's table is partial and in-frame only. Clonal size and the V and J genes are those of that table, whereas D and trimming came from the DNA. This sample has some 190,000 clones, with around 83% found just once.

The chain employs TRBV3-1 (or the pseudogene TRBV3-2) and TRBJ2-7; D might be TRBD1 (5 bases). The receptor's source is a woman in her 40s in a cohort exposed to, infected with or recovered from COVID-19 (not recorded which). What was sequenced was PBMCs or T cells enriched from blood (not recorded which). The CDR3 loop is CASSQDTGFYEQYF. The CDR3 DNA is TGTGCCAGCAGCCAAGATACAGGATTCTACGAGCAGTACTTC.